This TCR beta chain is drawn from a study of stem cell transplantation in POMP-related autoinflammatory disease. Study-wide background: The study hypothesized thymoproteasome defects skew the TRB repertoire via impaired CD8+ selection. Before transplant: CD4+ naive skewing, low CD8+ proportions, reduced cytokine secretion.

As to this clone: Its antigen is currently unknown.

Trimming took off 5 bases at V and 7 bases at J, with 9 bases between the two ends. This CDR3 is built from 12 residues. Germline assignment: CDR1 SGHAT and CDR2 FQNNGV. The table came from immunoSEQ multiplex PCR; TCRdb's copy has only in-frame clones and leaves some out. The table records more than 20,000 clones, about 81% of them present only once. PRAID combined immunodeficiency and autoinflammation. Study outcomes and limitations: In patients with PRAID, every analyzed T-cell subset tended to show lower diversity and higher clonality.

The chain employs TRBV11-2 and TRBJ2-1, with D unclear. Sequenced material: CD4+ T cells from PBMCs, taken before stem cell transplantation. The sequence was collected from a human donor with POMP-related autoinflammation and immune dysregulation (PRAID). The DNA for the CDR3 is TGTGCCAGCAGCCACTACGCAAATGAGCAGTTCTTC. Protein product: CASSHYANEQFF.